This TCR beta chain was recorded in a study of T cell responses to AZD1222 COVID-19 vaccine. Overall study context: Second-dose intervals of approximately 4 or approximately 12 weeks were pooled. Points from the study as a whole: Samples come after the peak T cell response, not at day 14. An increase in Spike-specific TCR breadth and depth was observed after two AZD1222 doses.

Method: immunoSEQ multiplex PCR; TCRdb's copy keeps in-frame clones and lacks some. Among 120,000 to 150,000 clones listed, 89% were seen once. The CDR3 has 11 residues. V was clipped by 7 bases and J by 9 bases, with 10 bases between them. CDR1 is SNHLY, CDR2 FYNNEI, per germline. This clone has only a few counts. What it recognizes is unknown. Sequencing was performed on peripheral blood, taken on day 0 of AZD1222 vaccination. The source of this sequence is an adult in good health. The V and J genes are TRBV2 and TRBJ2-1; D might be TRBD1 (5 bases). The CDR3 DNA follows: TGTGCCAGCATCCAGGGCTCTGAGCAGTTCTTC. Translating it yields CASIQGSEQFF.